Below are 26 T cell receptor beta chains sequenced from a single sample in a study of early T cells in non-severe SARS-CoV-2 infection. Each CDR3 protein is one row after TCRdb ran MiXCR on the 5' RACE reads. The table lists some 57,000 distinct CDR3 sequences, approximately 10% of them singletons. The sequenced sample consisted of whole blood. The receptors come from an adult who was a healthcare worker with PCR-confirmed SARS-CoV-2 infection or an uninfected control (not recorded which).

The V and J genes are TRBV3-1 and TRBJ1-6; possible D gene TRBD1, 5 bases. Germline V CDR1 and CDR2: LGHDT, YNNKEL (reference sequence). The V end lost 8 bases, the J end lost 2 bases, and 10 bases lay between the germline ends. The CDR3 consists of 14 residues. The CDR3 here is CASGAGTYNSPLHF. The CDR3 DNA sequence: TGTGCCAGCGGGGCTGGGACCTATAATTCACCCCTCCACTTT.

This clonotype was seen at least ten times. V usage is TRBV7-9 and J usage is TRBJ2-7, with TRBD1 identical over 10 bases. The length of the CDR3 is 16 residues. The germline V gene encodes CDR1 SEHNR and CDR2 FQNEAQ (reference sequence). V lost 6 bases and J lost 2; bases outside the gene matches: 10. The chain's CDR3 is CASSPATGTGAYEQYF. The CDR3 DNA follows: TGTGCCAGCAGTCCCGCCACGGGGACAGGGGCCTACGAGCAGTACTTC.

The sample holds a few counts of this clonotype. The chain combines TRBV12-3 or TRBV12-4 with TRBJ2-7; no firm D call. With 5 bases removed from V and 4 bases from J, the gap between germline ends came to 9 bases. This CDR3 spans 12 amino acids. The CDR3 DNA follows: TGTGCCAGCAGTCACCTCCCATACGAGCAGTACTTC. Translation gives CASSHLPYEQYF.

Many counts were recorded for this clonotype. V usage is TRBV20-1 and J usage is TRBJ2-1; D might be TRBD1 or TRBD2, each matching 5 bases. Germline CDR1 reads DFQATT; CDR2 reads SNEGSKA (reference sequence). V lost 3 bases and J lost 10, with 19 bases in between. The CDR3 is 14 residues long. The CDR3 coding sequence is TGCAGTGCTAGTATAGGGACCAGGTCGGAGGAGCAGTTCTTC. Protein product: CSASIGTRSEEQFF.

This clonotype was observed many times. The V call is TRBV24-1, the J call TRBJ2-2; maybe TRBD1 (7 bases). Looked up from germline, CDR1 is KGHDR and CDR2 is SFDVKD. V was trimmed by 3 bases and J by 5 bases, leaving 18 bases between them. The CDR3 runs 17 residues. DNA for the CDR3: TGTGCCACCAGTGATCCGACCCCAGGGGGAGGAACCGGGGAGCTGTTTTTT. Protein: CATSDPTPGGGTGELFF.

The table lists this clonotype with a few counts. The V gene is TRBV27, the J gene TRBJ2-1, with D unresolved. The CDR3 covers 16 residues. V dropped 0 bases and J dropped 0 bases, with 9 bases sitting between them. Looked up from germline, CDR1 is MNHEY and CDR2 is SMNVEV (reference sequence). CDR3 nucleotide sequence: TGTGCCAGCAGTTTATCGAAGCAGGCCTCCTACAATGAGCAGTTCTTC. This sequence encodes CASSLSKQASYNEQFF.

The rearrangement links TRBV6-2 or TRBV6-3 to TRBJ2-7; TRBD1 might be the D (5 bases). The V end lost 7 bases, the J end lost 1 base, and 20 bases lay between the germline ends. Per the germline V gene, CDR1 is MNHEY and CDR2 is SVGEGT. The length of the CDR3 is 16 residues. The CDR3 is CASTPPGAGKSYEQYF. CDR3 DNA sequence: TGTGCCAGCACCCCCCCTGGGGCAGGGAAATCCTACGAGCAGTACTTC.

This clonotype was counted a few times. The V and J genes are TRBV30 and TRBJ2-1, with a weak D call TRBD2 (5 bases). Germline loops: CDR1 GTSNPN, CDR2 SVGIG (reference sequence). This CDR3 has 11 amino acids. Trimming removed 4 bases from V and 8 bases from J, with 9 bases in between. This CDR3 is CAWTSRHEQFF. The CDR3 DNA reads TGTGCCTGGACTAGCAGACATGAGCAGTTCTTC.

This rearrangement joins TRBV13 to TRBJ2-3, with D maybe TRBD2 (6 bases). The CDR3 is 14 residues long. Germline CDR1 is PRHDT and CDR2 is FYEKMQ (reference sequence). V was cut by 8 bases and J by 2 bases, with 14 bases left in between. CDR3 sequence: CASGPGLNTDTQYF. CDR3 DNA sequence: TGTGCCAGCGGACCGGGACTCAACACAGATACGCAGTATTTT. The entire variable domain, with the rest obtained from reference TRBV13 and TRBJ2-3, is as follows: AAGVIQSPRHLIKEKRETATLKCYPIPRHDTVYWYQQGPGQDPQFLISFYEKMQSDKGSIPDRFSAQQFSDYHSELNMSSLELGDSALYFCASGPGLNTDTQYFGPGTRLTVL.

This clonotype was observed a few times. The gene calls are TRBV5-1 and TRBJ2-1; 10 positions match TRBD2. This CDR3 is 19 amino acids long. Germline V lookup: CDR1 SGHRS, CDR2 YFSETQ. Germline trimming cut 0 bases from V and 0 bases from J; bases unmatched to any gene: 9. CDR3 DNA sequence: TGCGCCAGCAGCTTGGCCTGGCTAGCGGGGGCGAGCTCCTACAATGAGCAGTTCTTC. Amino acids: CASSLAWLAGASSYNEQFF.

This clonotype was detected many times. This sequence joins TRBV7-6 and TRBJ2-7; weak D call: TRBD2 (6 bases). V lost 8 bases, J lost 7 bases, and 21 bases lay in between. The V gene's germline CDR1 is SGHVS and CDR2 FNYEAQ. There are 14 residues in the CDR3. The CDR3: CASAPQDWGGEQYF. The CDR3 bases are TGTGCCAGCGCACCCCAGGATTGGGGAGGTGAGCAGTACTTC. Supplemented by reference TRBV7-6 and TRBJ2-7, the full variable domain reads GAGVSQSPRYKVTKRGQDVALRCDPISGHVSLYWYRQALGQGPEFLTYFNYEAQQDKSGLPNDRFSAERPEGSISTLTIQRTEQRDSAMYRCASAPQDWGGEQYFGPGTRLTVT.

V gene TRBV3-1 combines with J gene TRBJ1-1; possible D gene TRBD1, 6 bases. The CDR3 sequence is 14 residues long. V dropped 2 bases and J dropped 2 bases, with 9 bases sitting between them. Germline lookup yields CDR1 LGHDT and CDR2 YNNKEL (reference sequence). For the CDR3, the DNA is TGTGCCAGCAGCCAATTACAGGGAAACACTGAAGCTTTCTTT. It specifies CASSQLQGNTEAFF.

The table lists this clonotype with many counts. The V gene is TRBV12-5, the J gene TRBJ1-3; no clear D. The CDR3 sequence is 10 residues long. From germline, CDR1 is LGHNT and CDR2 FRNRAP. With 11 bases removed from V and 0 bases from J, the gap between germline ends came to 2 bases. The CDR3 DNA sequence: TGTGCTTCCTCTGGAAACACCATATATTTT. Amino acids: CASSGNTIYF.

This clonotype was detected a few times. The chain is built from TRBV25-1 and TRBJ1-1; the D gene is possibly TRBD1 (6 bases). CDR3 size: 12 residues. The V gene's germline CDR1 is MGHDK and CDR2 SYGVNS. With 8 bases removed from V and 4 bases from J, the gap between germline ends came to 11 bases. The CDR3 protein is CASGRGGTEAFF. CDR3 coding DNA: TGTGCCAGCGGACGAGGGGGCACTGAAGCTTTCTTT.

This clonotype was counted many times. The chain couples TRBV6-5 to TRBJ2-6; no firm D call. The CDR3 length is 15 residues. Germline loops: CDR1 MNHEY, CDR2 SVGAGI. Trimming pared 4 bases from V and 0 bases from J, leaving 7 bases between. CDR3 sequence: CASSSTYSGANVLTF. DNA of the CDR3: TGTGCCAGCAGTTCCACCTACTCTGGGGCCAACGTCCTGACTTTC.

This clonotype was counted at least ten times. The CDR3 DNA sequence: TGTGCCAGCAGCGTAGCGGAGAGGCCGGTTCAGGGGGATACGCAGTATTTT. Its protein is CASSVAERPVQGDTQYF. The V call is TRBV9, the J call TRBJ2-3; maybe TRBD1 (6 bases). The ends were cut back, 0 bases at V and 6 bases at J, with 20 bases in the middle. The CDR3 covers 17 residues. Germline V gene lookup returns CDR1 SGDLS and CDR2 YYNGEE.

This clonotype was observed many times. The chain uses TRBV3-1 and TRBJ1-4; TRBD1 might be the D (6 bases). Germline CDR1 LGHDT, CDR2 YNNKEL (reference sequence). Trimming pared 4 bases from V and 8 bases from J, leaving 14 bases between. CDR3 length equals 14 residues. CDR3 sequence: CASSPRLGAEKLFF. The CDR3 DNA is TGTGCCAGCAGCCCTAGGCTGGGGGCGGAAAAACTGTTTTTT.

This clonotype was observed a few times. The V call is TRBV9, the J call TRBJ2-5; possible D gene TRBD2, 7 bases. This CDR3 has 15 residues. The germline V and J ends were trimmed by 0 bases and 4 bases, with 13 bases remaining between them. Germline CDR1 SGDLS, CDR2 YYNGEE. CDR3 sequence reads: CASSVDGGPGETQYF. CDR3 coding DNA: TGTGCCAGCAGCGTAGACGGGGGGCCAGGAGAGACCCAGTACTTC. Using reference TRBV9 and TRBJ2-5 for the parts outside the CDR3, the full variable domain is DSGVTQTPKHLITATGQRVTLRCSPRSGDLSVYWYQQSLDQGLQFLIQYYNGEERAKGNILERFSAQQFPDLHSELNLSSLELGDSALYFCASSVDGGPGETQYFGPGTRLLVL.

This clonotype has a handful of counts. The chain couples TRBV19 to TRBJ2-3, with D tentatively TRBD1 or TRBD2 (6 bases each). Trimming took off 7 bases at V and 1 base at J, with 9 bases between the two ends. Germline CDR1 and CDR2: LNHDA and SQIVND (reference sequence). This CDR3 is 13 amino acids long. The CDR3: CASNGGRTDTQYF. CDR3 in DNA: TGTGCCAGTAACGGGGGCCGCACAGATACGCAGTATTTT. The full variable domain, its missing parts supplied by reference TRBV19 and TRBJ2-3, is DGGITQSPKYLFRKEGQNVTLSCEQNLNHDAMYWYRQDPGQGLRLIYYSQIVNDFQKGDIAEGYSVSREKKESFPLTVTSAQKNPTAFYLCASNGGRTDTQYFGPGTRLTVL.

There are many counts of this clonotype. The chain links TRBV20-1 to TRBJ2-3; D remains unclear. In germline, CDR1 is DFQATT, CDR2 SNEGSKA (reference sequence). V was pared by 5 bases and J by 5 bases, with 8 bases between. CDR3 size: 11 residues. The DNA of the CDR3 is TGCAGTGCTGATGACGGAGATACGCAGTATTTT. Its translation is CSADDGDTQYF.

The J gene is TRBJ1-6, the V gene TRBV19; D is unresolved. Germline-derived CDR1 and CDR2 are LNHDA and SQIVND (reference sequence). The V gene lost 3 bases and the J gene lost 9 bases, with 15 bases spanning the gap. CDR3 length: 15 amino acids. CDR3 in DNA: TGTGCCAGTAGTATTATCGGAGCCCTGGGTTCACCCCTCCACTTT. It specifies CASSIIGALGSPLHF.

In its sample, this clonotype was seen a few times. The CDR3 DNA reads TGCAGTGCTAGTCAACTGCAAGTGGGCACCATATATTTT. Translating it yields CSASQLQVGTIYF. This sequence joins TRBV20-1 and TRBJ1-3; D remains unclear. The germline V gene encodes CDR1 DFQATT and CDR2 SNEGSKA (reference sequence). The V end was cut by 3 bases, the J end by 9 bases, with 15 bases between. The CDR3 totals 13 residues.

This clonotype was counted at least ten times. The chain uses TRBV12-3 or TRBV12-4 and TRBJ2-3; 12 nucleotides line up with TRBD2. The CDR3 spans 15 residues. Germline trimming cut 6 bases from V and 6 bases from J; bases unmatched to any gene: 7. The CDR3 spells CASSRTSGVADTQYF. DNA for the CDR3: TGTGCCAGCAGCCGGACTAGCGGGGTCGCCGATACGCAGTATTTT.

This chain joins TRBV6-2 or TRBV6-3 and TRBJ1-3; D gene unclear. This CDR3 contains 13 residues. Trimming stripped 7 bases from V and 0 bases from J, with 7 bases between. Germline-derived CDR1 and CDR2 are MNHEY and SVGEGT. This CDR3 reads CASIEYSGNTIYF. The CDR3, as DNA: TGTGCCAGCATCGAGTACTCTGGAAACACCATATATTTT.

The sample holds a few counts of this clonotype. The chain carries TRBV20-1 and TRBJ1-1; D remains ambiguous. The CDR3 is made up of 12 amino acids. Per the germline V gene, CDR1 is DFQATT and CDR2 is SNEGSKA (reference sequence). Trimming removed 6 bases at V and 10 bases at J, with 18 bases between. The CDR3 here is CSAYNVEERAFF. DNA of the CDR3: TGCAGTGCCTACAACGTGGAGGAGAGAGCTTTCTTT.

The table lists this clonotype with a few counts. The chain has TRBV18 and TRBJ2-4; D remains ambiguous. This CDR3 has 16 residues. Trimming pared 0 bases from V and 0 bases from J, leaving 9 bases between. The germline CDR1 and CDR2 sequences are KGHSH and LQKENI. CDR3 sequence reads: CASSPPVGLAKNIQYF. As DNA, the CDR3 is TGTGCCAGCTCACCACCGGTCGGGCTAGCCAAAAACATTCAGTACTTC.